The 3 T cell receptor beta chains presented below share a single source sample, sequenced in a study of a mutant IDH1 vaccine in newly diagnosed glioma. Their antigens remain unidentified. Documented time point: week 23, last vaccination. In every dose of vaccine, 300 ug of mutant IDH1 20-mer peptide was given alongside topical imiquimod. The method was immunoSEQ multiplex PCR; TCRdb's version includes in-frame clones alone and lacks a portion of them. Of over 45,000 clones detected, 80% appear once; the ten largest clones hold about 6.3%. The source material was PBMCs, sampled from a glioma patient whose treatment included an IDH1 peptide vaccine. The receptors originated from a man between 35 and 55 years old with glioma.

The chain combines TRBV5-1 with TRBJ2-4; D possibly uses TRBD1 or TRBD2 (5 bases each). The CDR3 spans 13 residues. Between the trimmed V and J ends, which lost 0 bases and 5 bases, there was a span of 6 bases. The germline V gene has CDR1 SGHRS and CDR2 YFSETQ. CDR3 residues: CASSLVGQNIQYF. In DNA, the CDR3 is TGCGCCAGCAGCTTGGTGGGACAAAACATTCAGTACTTC.

This CDR3 reads CASSQDDRGFSYNEQFF. For the CDR3, the DNA is TGCGCCAGCAGCCAAGATGACAGGGGGTTTTCCTACAATGAGCAGTTCTTC. V gene TRBV4-1 combines with J gene TRBJ2-1, with 9 bases fitting TRBD1. In germline, CDR1 is MGHRA, CDR2 YSYEKL. The CDR3 is 17 residues long. After removal of 0 bases from V and 1 base from J, the junction contained 4 bases not matched to a gene.

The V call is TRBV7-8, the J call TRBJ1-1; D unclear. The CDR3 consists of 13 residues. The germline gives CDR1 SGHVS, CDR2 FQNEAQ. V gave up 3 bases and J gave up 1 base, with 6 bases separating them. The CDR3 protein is CASSFYENTEAFF. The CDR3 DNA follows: TGTGCCAGCAGCTTCTACGAGAACACTGAAGCTTTCTTT.